This T cell receptor (beta chain) was observed in a study of control samples from healthy donors and cancer patients. Assay: immunoSEQ multiplex PCR; the TCRdb copy retains only in-frame clones and omits some. The sample lists around 100,000 clones; more than 75% were seen once. Per germline, CDR1 LNHDA and CDR2 SQIVND (reference sequence). The CDR3 has 11 amino acids. Trimming stripped 3 bases from V and 4 bases from J, with 3 bases between. This clonotype originated in a woman aged 45-59 years in good health. Sequenced material: blood. The chain combines TRBV19 with TRBJ2-5, with D unclear. DNA of the CDR3: TGTGCCAGTAGTATCAGAGAGACCCAGTACTTC. It specifies CASSIRETQYF.